Listed below are T cell receptor beta chains from one sample, sequenced in a study of blood T cell repertoires in COVID-19. Some clones are missing from TCRdb's copy, which holds only in-frame ones; the method was immunoSEQ multiplex PCR. The data show some 300,000 clones, about 90% seen once. Sequences were obtained from PBMCs or T cells enriched from blood (not recorded which). These receptors came from a woman between 25 and 40 years old who had recovered from COVID-19. Both conserved end residues are part of each CDR3. The D gene is left open where the match is weak. Clone size, where shown, is once, few, many, or a class for clones that have expanded.

clone_size | d_call | j_call | v_call | cdr3_aa | cdr3_nt
. | . | TRBJ1-1 | TRBV7-3 | CASSLSGPNTEAFF | TGTGCCAGCAGCTTAAGTGGGCCTAACACTGAAGCTTTCTTT
. | . | TRBJ1-4 | TRBV5-1 | CASSFRPGMANEKLFF | TGCGCCAGCAGCTTCAGGCCGGGGATGGCTAATGAAAAACTGTTTTTT
. | TRBD1 | TRBJ1-2 | TRBV5-4 | CASSPPGQYYGYTF | TGTGCCAGCAGCCCTCCGGGACAGTACTATGGCTACACCTTC
once | TRBD1 | TRBJ1-3 | TRBV30 | CAWSRDRVVKSGNTIYF | TGTGCCTGGTCCCGGGACAGGGTAGTTAAATCTGGAAACACCATATATTTT
. | . | TRBJ2-7 | TRBV4-2 | CASSQTGLRTYEQYF | TGTGCCAGCAGCCAAACGGGACTCCGAACCTACGAGCAGTACTTC
. | . | TRBJ1-5 | TRBV25-1 | CASSAGSYQPQHF | TGTGCCAGCAGTGCAGGGTCTTATCAGCCCCAGCATTTT
. | TRBD2 | TRBJ2-1 | TRBV2 | CASSDAGATYNEQFF | TGTGCCAGCAGTGACGCGGGAGCGACCTACAATGAGCAGTTCTTC
. | TRBD1 | TRBJ1-1 | TRBV19 | CASSISLTGGITEAFF | TGTGCCAGTAGTATTTCGCTGACAGGGGGTATCACTGAAGCTTTCTTT
once | . | TRBJ2-7 | TRBV5-6 | CASSLTGTYEQYF | TGTGCCAGCAGCTTGACAGGGACCTACGAGCAGTACTTC
. | . | TRBJ1-5 | TRBV10-3 | CAISGGGNQPQHF | TGTGCCATCAGTGGGGGGGGCAATCAGCCCCAGCATTTT
. | . | TRBJ1-6 | TRBV11-2 | CASSLGGSVLRPLHF | TGTGCCAGCAGCTTAGGGGGCAGCGTGTTAAGGCCCCTCCACTTT
once | . | TRBJ2-1 | TRBV2 | CASSDLAAFNEQFF | TGTGCCAGCAGTGATCTGGCAGCGTTCAATGAGCAGTTCTTC
. | . | TRBJ2-5 | TRBV20-1 | CSASKQNSGQETQYF | TGCAGTGCTAGTAAGCAAAATAGCGGACAAGAGACCCAGTACTTC
. | . | TRBJ1-1 | TRBV6-4 | CASRFIMESEAFF | TGTGCCAGCAGATTTATAATGGAGTCTGAAGCTTTCTTT
. | . | TRBJ2-1 | TRBV3-1/TRBV3-2 | CASSQQGQRYNEQFF | TGTGCCAGCAGCCAACAAGGACAGAGATACAATGAGCAGTTCTTC
. | . | TRBJ1-2 | TRBV5-1 | CASSFGSGVYGYTF | TGCGCCAGCAGCTTCGGGTCGGGAGTCTATGGCTACACCTTC
. | . | TRBJ1-2 | TRBV2 | CASSGSRYGYTF | TGTGCCAGCAGTGGTAGCCGATATGGCTACACCTTC
once | TRBD2 | TRBJ2-2 | TRBV11-2 | CASNAGLAGFAGELFF | TGTGCCAGCAACGCGGGACTAGCGGGATTTGCCGGGGAGCTGTTTTTT
. | . | TRBJ1-2 | TRBV18 | CASSPLSWSERYGYTF | TGTGCCAGCTCGCCTTTATCCTGGTCCGAGAGGTATGGCTACACCTTC
. | . | TRBJ2-1 | TRBV11-3 | CASSSSTPNEQFF | TGTGCCAGCAGCTCAAGCACGCCCAATGAGCAGTTCTTC
. | TRBD1 | TRBJ2-7 | TRBV10-3 | CAISDPRDRGGYEQYF | TGTGCCATCAGTGATCCCCGGGACAGGGGAGGCTACGAGCAGTACTTC
. | . | TRBJ2-7 | TRBV25-1 | CASSDPSAGMEYF | TGTGCCAGCAGTGACCCCTCGGCAGGGATGGAGTACTTC
. | . | TRBJ2-1 | TRBV30 | CAWTVRNEQFF | TGTGCCTGGACTGTCAGGAATGAGCAGTTCTTC
. | TRBD2 | TRBJ2-1 | TRBV25-1 | CASASTSGIDNEQFF | TGTGCCAGCGCTTCGACTAGCGGGATCGACAATGAGCAGTTCTTC
. | . | TRBJ2-7 | TRBV6-2/TRBV6-3 | CASSYSRKSREPKGYEQYF | TGTGCCAGCAGTTACTCGAGGAAAAGTCGGGAGCCTAAGGGTTACGAGCAGTACTTC
. | . | TRBJ1-2 | TRBV5-1 | CASSLGGDHGYTF | TGCGCCAGCAGCTTGGGAGGAGACCATGGCTACACCTTC
. | . | TRBJ2-5 | TRBV9 | CASSVGGTQETQYF | TGTGCCAGCAGCGTAGGGGGCACCCAAGAGACCCAGTACTTC
. | TRBD1 | TRBJ1-2 | TRBV18 | CASSPSEDRGDYGYTF | TGTGCCAGCTCACCATCCGAAGACAGGGGTGACTATGGCTACACCTTC
. | . | TRBJ2-7 | TRBV6-6 | CASSYPAEAPYEQYF | TGTGCCAGCAGTTACCCGGCGGAAGCTCCCTACGAGCAGTACTTC
once | . | TRBJ2-1 | TRBV7-2 | CASSLEGPTVSYNEQFF | TGTGCCAGCAGCCTGGAGGGACCGACTGTCTCCTACAATGAGCAGTTCTTC
. | TRBD1 | TRBJ2-6 | TRBV19 | CASSYRTGSPSGANVLTF | TGTGCCAGTAGTTATAGGACAGGGTCCCCCTCTGGGGCCAACGTCCTGACTTTC
. | . | TRBJ1-6 | TRBV2 | CASRLERASPLHF | TGTGCCAGCAGACTCGAGAGGGCCTCACCCCTCCACTTT
once | . | TRBJ1-1 | TRBV28 | CASSFFRPGHKNTEAFF | TGTGCCAGCAGTTTCTTCCGACCGGGACACAAGAACACTGAAGCTTTCTTT
. | . | TRBJ1-2 | TRBV10-1 | CASSDHPGIDGYTF | TGCGCCAGCAGTGACCACCCAGGGATAGATGGCTACACCTTC
. | TRBD2 | TRBJ2-1 | TRBV27 | CASSPLSGAGDGNEQFF | TGTGCCAGCAGTCCCCTAAGTGGGGCGGGAGATGGGAATGAGCAGTTCTTC
. | . | TRBJ2-5 | TRBV5-1 | CASSLRQIQETQYF | TGCGCCAGCAGCCTCCGACAGATTCAAGAGACCCAGTACTTC
once | . | TRBJ1-1 | TRBV2 | CASRLDRNTEAFF | TGTGCCAGCAGGTTGGACAGAAACACTGAAGCTTTCTTT
once | . | TRBJ1-6 | TRBV5-1 | CASSLRQGPGDSPLHF | TGCGCCAGCAGCTTACGACAAGGCCCCGGGGATTCACCCCTCCACTTT
. | . | TRBJ1-2 | TRBV20-1 | CSASDRGGYTF | TGCAGTGCTTCGGACCGGGGGGGCTACACCTTC
once | TRBD1 | TRBJ2-7 | TRBV18 | CASCFKGATYEQYF | TGTGCCAGCTGTTTTAAGGGGGCTACCTACGAGCAGTACTTC
. | TRBD1 | TRBJ1-4 | TRBV28 | CASSYPGTGDEKLFF | TGTGCCAGCAGTTATCCCGGGACAGGGGATGAAAAACTGTTTTTT
once | TRBD2 | TRBJ2-7 | TRBV4-1 | CASSRTGTTAYEQYF | TGCGCCAGCAGCCGCACCGGGACTACAGCCTACGAGCAGTACTTC
. | . | TRBJ1-2 | TRBV6-5 | CASNAQPSSYGYTF | TGTGCCAGCAATGCCCAACCTAGCTCCTATGGCTACACCTTC
. | . | TRBJ1-6 | TRBV5-1 | CASKGVAGDNSPLHF | TGCGCCAGCAAAGGGGTGGCAGGGGATAATTCACCCCTCCACTTT